One sample yielded the 24 T cell receptor beta chains listed below, sequenced in a study of PD-1 blockade in classical Hodgkin lymphoma. Repertoires were generated with immunoSEQ multiplex PCR, while TCRdb's copy carries only in-frame clones and drops some. This sample yields 15,000 to 20,000 clones, of which roughly 80% are seen a single time; under 3% belongs to the top ten. Time point described: cycle 4 day 1 (C4D1), after 5 to 7 weeks of nivolumab. Each patient experienced a relapse that followed autologous stem cell transplantation, and brentuximab vedotin exposure varied. Investigators isolated CD4+ T cells from thawed PBMCs through magnetic negative selection. This sample comprised CD4+ T cells from blood, obtained before the fourth cycle of nivolumab. Source of these receptors: a human donor with classical Hodgkin lymphoma.

The rearrangement links TRBV6-6 to TRBJ2-1; D is possibly TRBD1 (6 bases). V was cut by 7 bases and J by 7 bases, with 17 bases left in between. Looked up from germline, CDR1 is MNHNY and CDR2 is SVGAGI (reference sequence). This CDR3 region has 14 residues. The CDR3 DNA follows: TGTGCCAGCAACCACAGGGCCCTCGGGAATGAGCAGTTCTTC. Protein: CASNHRALGNEQFF.

V is TRBV6-1 and J is TRBJ1-1; D is uncertain. The CDR3 is made up of 14 amino acids. CDR1 is MNHNS, CDR2 SASEGT, per germline. The V and J ends lost 6 bases and 1 base respectively, with 12 bases between them. CDR3 sequence (DNA): TGTGCCAGCAGCCCCAAGGGAGGGAACACTGAAGCTTTCTTT. Protein sequence: CASSPKGGNTEAFF.

This clone appeared once. V gene TRBV6-6 combines with J gene TRBJ2-5, with 9 nucleotides matching TRBD2. Trimming removed 5 bases from V and 3 bases from J; junction bases left unmatched: 7. Germline loops: CDR1 MNHNY, CDR2 SVGAGI (reference sequence). The CDR3 runs to 15 residues. DNA for the CDR3: TGTGCCAGCAGTCAAGGGACTAGCAGTAAAGAGACCCAGTACTTC. This gives the protein CASSQGTSSKETQYF.

Worth noting for this clone: Germline is not matched at one junction end, which may reflect a read error. V gene TRBV19 combines with J gene TRBJ2-4; 7 positions agree with TRBD1. Germline-derived CDR1 and CDR2 are LNHDA and SQIVND (reference sequence). The CDR3 contains 11 residues. CDR3 residues: CASSIDRAVNF. CDR3 in DNA: TGTGCCAGTAGTATCGACAGGGCAGTGAACTTC.

J is TRBJ1-4 and V is TRBV6-5, with 7 bases fitting TRBD1. Losses at the gene ends were 9 bases for V and 6 bases for J; bases not matched to a gene: 7. The CDR3 length is 13 residues. The germline gives CDR1 MNHEY, CDR2 SVGAGI. The CDR3 nucleotides are TGTGCCAGTAAAAGACAGGGATATGAAAAACTGTTTTTT. This sequence encodes CASKRQGYEKLFF.

This clone was picked up a small number of times. The gene calls are TRBV6-1 and TRBJ2-7; 10 bases fit TRBD2. Germline CDR1 reads MNHNS; CDR2 reads SASEGT. Trimming at V came to 6 bases and at J to 5 bases, leaving 10 bases not matched to a gene. The CDR3 covers 15 residues. The CDR3 sequence: CASSPRRLAGDEQYF. CDR3 in DNA: TGTGCCAGCAGCCCCAGACGGCTAGCGGGGGACGAGCAGTACTTC.

The chain couples TRBV6-6 to TRBJ2-7; the D call may be TRBD1 or TRBD2 (6 bases each). CDR3 size: 16 residues. The ends were cut back, 0 bases at V and 6 bases at J, with 18 bases in the middle. CDR1 and CDR2 (germline): MNHNY, SVGAGI (reference sequence). CDR3 loop: CASSYSTGAGGGEQYF. The CDR3 DNA sequence: TGTGCCAGCAGTTACTCGACGGGGGCCGGTGGAGGCGAGCAGTACTTC.

This clone has only one observation. This chain connects TRBV7-2 to TRBJ2-1; no firm D call. CDR1 is SGHTA and CDR2 is FQGNSA in the germline V gene. The CDR3 is made up of 13 amino acids. V lost 5 bases, J lost 7 bases, and 12 bases lay in between. CDR3 sequence (DNA): TGTGCCAGCAGCCCGCTCGTGTGGAATGAGCAGTTCTTC. Amino acid sequence: CASSPLVWNEQFF.

As regards this clone: Other DNA variants within this sample encode the same CDR3. This chain connects TRBV2 to TRBJ1-5; the match to TRBD1 covers 7 bases. Trimming at V came to 4 bases and at J to 2 bases, leaving 5 bases not matched to a gene. CDR3 length equals 15 residues. Germline V gene lookup returns CDR1 SNHLY and CDR2 FYNNEI. CDR3 in DNA: TGTGCCAGCAGTGGACAGGGCTGGGGCAATCAGCCCCAGCATTTT. It codes for CASSGQGWGNQPQHF.

This clone was found once. The rearrangement links TRBV5-1 to TRBJ2-7, with D possibly TRBD2 on 5 matching bases. The germline V and J ends were trimmed by 0 bases and 1 base, with 11 bases remaining between them. Germline CDR1 is SGHRS and CDR2 is YFSETQ. The CDR3 spans 15 residues. The CDR3 DNA reads TGCGCCAGCAGCTTGGAGGCTAGCTGGTCCTACGAGCAGTACTTC. Protein: CASSLEASWSYEQYF.

This sequence joins TRBV6-5 and TRBJ2-7, with 8 bases fitting TRBD1. The CDR3 covers 13 residues. Germline CDR1 is MNHEY and CDR2 is SVGAGI. V shed 6 bases, J shed 3 bases, and the junction held 4 bases outside the gene matches. CDR3 region: CASSKTGVYEQYF. For the CDR3, the DNA is TGTGCCAGCAGCAAGACAGGGGTCTACGAGCAGTACTTC.

The chain employs TRBV7-2 and TRBJ2-7; a possible D gene is TRBD2 (6 bases). V lost 5 bases and J 5 bases, leaving 10 bases between the germline ends. The CDR3 has 12 amino acids. From germline, CDR1 is SGHTA and CDR2 FQGNSA. CDR3 residues: CASSPTSDEQYF. The CDR3 bases are TGTGCCAGCAGCCCGACTAGTGACGAGCAGTACTTC.

V and J are TRBV19 and TRBJ2-1, with 11 bases lining up with TRBD2. The CDR3 runs 16 residues. The V segment lost 1 base and the J segment 6 bases; nucleotides outside the gene matches: 5. The V gene's germline CDR1 is LNHDA and CDR2 SQIVND (reference sequence). CDR3 region: CASSIVTLAGGNEQFF. In DNA form, the CDR3 reads TGTGCCAGTAGTATAGTAACGCTAGCGGGAGGCAATGAGCAGTTCTTC.

This chain uses TRBV7-6 with TRBJ2-2; unclear D gene. Germline V lookup: CDR1 SGHVS, CDR2 FNYEAQ. V dropped 3 bases and J dropped 5 bases, with 7 bases sitting between them. This CDR3 is 13 amino acids long. The CDR3 nucleotides are TGTGCCAGCAGCTTTTCCGGAACCGGGGAGCTGTTTTTT. Amino acid sequence: CASSFSGTGELFF.

This chain joins TRBV19 and TRBJ1-2; no clear D gene. This CDR3 has 14 residues. Trimming took 7 bases from V and 4 from J, leaving 16 bases between them. Per germline, CDR1 LNHDA and CDR2 SQIVND (reference sequence). CDR3 sequence: CASTEKRFPYGYTF. The CDR3 region has the DNA TGTGCCAGTACCGAGAAACGGTTCCCCTATGGCTACACCTTC. Full variable domain (rest looked up from reference TRBV19 and TRBJ1-2): DGGITQSPKYLFRKEGQNVTLSCEQNLNHDAMYWYRQDPGQGLRLIYYSQIVNDFQKGDIAEGYSVSREKKESFPLTVTSAQKNPTAFYLCASTEKRFPYGYTFGSGTRLTVV.

In nucleotides, the CDR3 is TGTGCCAGCAGTCCGGACAGGGTACAGACCCAGTACTTC. This sequence encodes CASSPDRVQTQYF. The J gene is TRBJ2-5, the V gene TRBV28; TRBD1 matches 8 bases. Unmatched junction bases numbered 5, after V lost 5 bases and J lost 6 bases. Looked up from germline, CDR1 is MDHEN and CDR2 is SYDVKM. This CDR3 contains 13 residues.

The gene calls are TRBV28 and TRBJ1-5; the match to TRBD1 covers 9 bases. The CDR3 is 15 residues long. Germline CDR1 is MDHEN and CDR2 is SYDVKM. The ends lost 6 bases at V and 4 bases at J; junction bases unmatched: 7. CDR3 protein: CASSLQGAWNQPQHF. For the CDR3, the DNA is TGTGCCAGCAGCCTACAGGGGGCTTGGAATCAGCCCCAGCATTTT.

The rearrangement uses TRBV11-3 and TRBJ2-5, with 8 bases fitting TRBD1. CDR1 is SGHNT and CDR2 is YENEEA in the germline V gene. The V gene end was trimmed by 1 base and the J gene end by 5 bases; junction bases not matched to a gene: 9. This CDR3 spans 16 amino acids. CDR3 loop: CASSLGDRPEGETQYF. The CDR3, as DNA: TGTGCCAGCAGCTTAGGGGACAGGCCTGAGGGGGAGACCCAGTACTTC. Full variable domain (outside the CDR3, taken from reference TRBV11-3 and TRBJ2-5): EAGVVQSPRYKIIEKKQPVAFWCNPISGHNTLYWYLQNLGQGPELLIRYENEEAVDDSQLPKDRFSAERLKGVDSTLKIQPAELGDSAVYLCASSLGDRPEGETQYFGPGTRLLVL.

The chain employs TRBV10-3 and TRBJ1-5, with D maybe TRBD1 (5 bases). Deletions cut 0 bases from V and 0 bases from J, with 9 bases between. The CDR3 spans 16 residues. Germline V gene lookup returns CDR1 ENHRY and CDR2 SYGVKD. The CDR3 protein is CAISESEGYSNQPQHF. The CDR3 nucleotides are TGTGCCATCAGTGAGTCAGAGGGGTATAGCAATCAGCCCCAGCATTTT.

CDR3 sequence reads: CASSLRQEPYEQYF. Written as DNA, the CDR3 is TGTGCCAGCAGTTTACGACAGGAGCCCTACGAGCAGTACTTC. The chain links TRBV6-1 to TRBJ2-7, with TRBD1 as a possible D gene (6 bases). The CDR3 contains 14 residues. CDR1 is MNHNS, CDR2 SASEGT, per germline. The V and J ends lost 5 bases and 2 bases respectively, with 13 bases between them.

The chain couples TRBV18 to TRBJ2-1; no clear D. In germline, CDR1 is KGHSH, CDR2 LQKENI. The CDR3 totals 13 residues. The V end was cut by 2 bases, the J end by 5 bases, with 7 bases between. This CDR3 reads CASSPIGDNEQFF. CDR3 coding DNA: TGTGCCAGCTCACCAATTGGGGACAATGAGCAGTTCTTC.

The V and J genes are TRBV27 and TRBJ2-5; 7 positions match TRBD1. This CDR3 has 13 residues. CDR1 is MNHEY and CDR2 is SMNVEV in the germline V gene (reference sequence). Unmatched junction bases numbered 3, after V lost 5 bases and J lost 3 bases. CDR3: CASSRTGKETQYF. CDR3 bases: TGTGCCAGCAGTAGGACAGGTAAAGAGACCCAGTACTTC.

The V and J genes are TRBV5-6 and TRBJ2-3; D might be TRBD2 (6 bases). With 3 bases removed from V and 6 bases from J, the gap between germline ends came to 14 bases. CDR3 length equals 14 residues. CDR1 and CDR2 (germline): SGHDT, YYEEEE. CDR3 in amino acids: CASSWTKSADTQYF. Here the CDR3 DNA reads TGTGCCAGCAGCTGGACTAAAAGTGCCGATACGCAGTATTTT.

Only a few counts were recorded for this clone. The chain is built from TRBV27 and TRBJ2-2; no clear D. The CDR3 totals 13 residues. Germline CDR1 and CDR2: MNHEY and SMNVEV (reference sequence). Trimming took 5 bases from V and 0 from J, leaving 4 bases between them. CDR3 sequence: CASSPTNTGELFF. DNA of the CDR3: TGTGCCAGCAGTCCGACGAACACCGGGGAGCTGTTTTTT.